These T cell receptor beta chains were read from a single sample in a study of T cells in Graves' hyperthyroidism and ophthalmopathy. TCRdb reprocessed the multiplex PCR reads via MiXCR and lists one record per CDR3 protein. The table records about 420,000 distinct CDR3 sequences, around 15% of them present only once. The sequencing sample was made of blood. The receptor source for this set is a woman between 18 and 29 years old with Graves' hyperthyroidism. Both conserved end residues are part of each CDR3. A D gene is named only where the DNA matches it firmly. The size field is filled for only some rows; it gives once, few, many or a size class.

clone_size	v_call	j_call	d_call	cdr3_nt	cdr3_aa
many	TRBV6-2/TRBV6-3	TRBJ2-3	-	TGTGCCAGCAGTTACTACACAGATACGCAGTATTTT	CASSYYTDTQYF
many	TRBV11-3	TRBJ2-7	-	TGTGCCAGCAGCTTAGACGGACGGTCATTATACGAGCAGTACTTC	CASSLDGRSLYEQYF
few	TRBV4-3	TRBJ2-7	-	TGCGCCAGCAGCCCGGGACGGCGGAGTTGGGAGCAGTACTTC	CASSPGRRSWEQYF
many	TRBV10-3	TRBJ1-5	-	TGTGCCATCAGTGAGGGGGGAAAGGGTCAGCCCCAGCATTTT	CAISEGGKGQPQHF
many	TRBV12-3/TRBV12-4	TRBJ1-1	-	TGTGCCAGCAGTTCAGGAGCCTTACGAACTGAAGCTTTCTTT	CASSSGALRTEAFF
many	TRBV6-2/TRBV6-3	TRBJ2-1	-	TGTGCCAGCAGTTACCTTCGCAGGGGAAGGCCCAATGAGCAGTTCTTC	CASSYLRRGRPNEQFF
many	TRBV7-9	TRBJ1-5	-	TGTGCCAGCAGCGAGAATGCTCAGCCCCAGCATTTT	CASSENAQPQHF
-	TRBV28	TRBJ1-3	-	TGTGCCAGCAGTTTATTACAAAGAGGAAACACCATATATTTT	CASSLLQRGNTIYF
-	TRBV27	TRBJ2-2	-	TGTGCCAGCAGTTTCACACACACCGGGGAGCTGTTTTTT	CASSFTHTGELFF
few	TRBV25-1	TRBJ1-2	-	TGTGCCAGCAGAGACTCCTCTGCTAACTATGGCTACACCTTC	CASRDSSANYGYTF
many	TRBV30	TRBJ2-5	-	TGTGCCTGGAGCGACGGACGGTACCAAGAGACCCAGTACTTC	CAWSDGRYQETQYF
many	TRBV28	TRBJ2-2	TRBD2	TGTGCCAGCAGGGCGGGAGAGGGTTACACCGGGGAGCTGTTTTTT	CASRAGEGYTGELFF
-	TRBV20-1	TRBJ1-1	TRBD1	TGCAGTGCTATTATAACAGGGGTCAACACTGAAGCTTTCTTT	CSAIITGVNTEAFF
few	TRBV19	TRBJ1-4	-	TGTGCCAGTAGTATAGGACAGAGAACTAATGAAAAACTGTTTTTT	CASSIGQRTNEKLFF
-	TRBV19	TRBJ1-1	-	TGTGCCAGTAGTACGGCGATGAACACTGAAGCTTTCTTT	CASSTAMNTEAFF
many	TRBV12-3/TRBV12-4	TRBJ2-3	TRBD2	TGTGCCAGCAGTTTAATTAGCGGGAGTTTTATGAATACGCAGTATTTT	CASSLISGSFMNTQYF
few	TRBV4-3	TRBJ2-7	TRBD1	TGCGCCAGCAGCCAAGGGATCGGGACAGGGGGCTACGAGCAGTACTTC	CASSQGIGTGGYEQYF
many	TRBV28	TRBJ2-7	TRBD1	TGTGCCAGCAGTAATTCCCGGACAGGGCGCTCCTACGAGCAGTACTTC	CASSNSRTGRSYEQYF
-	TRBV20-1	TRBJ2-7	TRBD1	TGCAGTGCTAGACGATCTTCAGGGGGTGACCCATTGGACGAGCAGTACTTC	CSARRSSGGDPLDEQYF
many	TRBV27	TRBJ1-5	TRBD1	TGTGCCAGCAGGGGACAGGGGATCGCTCAGCCCCAGCATTTT	CASRGQGIAQPQHF
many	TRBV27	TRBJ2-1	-	TGTGCCAGCAGTTTCTCAGTCGGCAGACCCAATGAGCAGTTCTTC	CASSFSVGRPNEQFF
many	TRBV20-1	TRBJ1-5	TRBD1	TGCAGTGCTAGGGCGCGGACAGGGTTTAGCAATCAGCCCCAGCATTTT	CSARARTGFSNQPQHF
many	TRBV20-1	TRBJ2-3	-	TGCAGTGCTAGGTATCGAGATACGCAGTATTTT	CSARYRDTQYF
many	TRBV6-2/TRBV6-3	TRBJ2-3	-	TGTGCCAGCAGTTACTCGCAGGTCGTAGATACGCAGTATTTT	CASSYSQVVDTQYF
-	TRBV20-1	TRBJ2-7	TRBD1	TGCAGTGCTAACGGACAGGGCCCGTCCTACGAGCAGTACTTC	CSANGQGPSYEQYF
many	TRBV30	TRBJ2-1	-	TGTGCCTGGAGCCCGGGTACGCCCGGGGATGAGCAGTTCTTC	CAWSPGTPGDEQFF
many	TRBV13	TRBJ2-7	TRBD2	TGTGCCAGCAGCATACGGACTAGCGGGAGCAACGAGCAGTACTTC	CASSIRTSGSNEQYF
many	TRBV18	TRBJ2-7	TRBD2	TGTGCCAGCTCACCAGGGAGGGGACTCGGATACGAGCAGTACTTC	CASSPGRGLGYEQYF
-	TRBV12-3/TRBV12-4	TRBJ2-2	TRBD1	TGTGCCAGCAGGGCAGGGGGCGCGAACACCGGGGAGCTGTTTTTT	CASRAGGANTGELFF
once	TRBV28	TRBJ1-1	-	TGTGCCAGCAGATTAAGGGGGACGAACACTGAAGCTTTCTTT	CASRLRGTNTEAFF
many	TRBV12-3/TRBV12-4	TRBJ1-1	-	TGTGCCAGCAGTTCCGGCCCTGGGGGAGCTGAAGCTTTCTTT	CASSSGPGGAEAFF
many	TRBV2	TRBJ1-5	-	TGTGCCAGCAGTGAATCACAGGGAAGACAGCCCCAGCATTTT	CASSESQGRQPQHF
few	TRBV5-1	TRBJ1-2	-	TGCGCCAGCAGCTTGACTCGGCGCTATGGCTACACCTTC	CASSLTRRYGYTF
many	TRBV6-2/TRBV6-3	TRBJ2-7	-	TGTGCCAGCAGTTACACCAAGACAGGCTACGAGCAGTACTTC	CASSYTKTGYEQYF
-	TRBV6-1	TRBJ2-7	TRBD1	TGTGCCAGCAGTTCCAGGAGACAGGGACACGAGCAGTACTTC	CASSSRRQGHEQYF
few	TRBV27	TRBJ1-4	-	TGTGCCACAGGCAGACACCTTGCAACTAATGAAAAACTGTTTTTT	CATGRHLATNEKLFF
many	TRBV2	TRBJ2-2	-	TGTGCCAGCAGTGGTGTCAGGGTTGGGCCCGGGGAGCTGTTTTTT	CASSGVRVGPGELFF
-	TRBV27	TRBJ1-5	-	TGTGCCAGCAGTCCGCGACCCGGGCTCGGGCAGCCCCAGCATTTT	CASSPRPGLGQPQHF
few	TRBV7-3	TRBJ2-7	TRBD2	TGTGCCAGCAGCGTTGCTAGCGGGTCTAGGTACGAGCAGTACTTC	CASSVASGSRYEQYF
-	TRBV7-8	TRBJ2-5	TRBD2	TGTGCCAGCAGCCCATCCCCCGCCGGAGCGGGATCGCCACGGGAGACCCAGTACTTC	CASSPSPAGAGSPRETQYF
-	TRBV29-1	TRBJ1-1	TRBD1	TGCAGCGTGGGAGGACAGGGCCACACTGAAGCTTTCTTT	CSVGGQGHTEAFF
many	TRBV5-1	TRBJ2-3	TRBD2	TGCGCCAGCAGCTTCACTAGCGGAGCCATCCCAGATACGCAGTATTTT	CASSFTSGAIPDTQYF
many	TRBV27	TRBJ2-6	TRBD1	TGTGCCAGCAGTTCCACACCCAACAGGGGCCCTGGGGCCAACGTCCTGACTTTC	CASSSTPNRGPGANVLTF
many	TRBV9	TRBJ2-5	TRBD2	TGTGCCAGCAGCGTGAGGACTAGCGGTGGCCAAGAGACCCAGTACTTC	CASSVRTSGGQETQYF
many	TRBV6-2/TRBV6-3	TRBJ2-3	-	TGTGCCAGCAGTCCGGGAACCCAGACAACAGATACGCAGTATTTT	CASSPGTQTTDTQYF
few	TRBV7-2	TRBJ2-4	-	TGTGCCAGCAGCTTAGAACCTCCGGGCCGAGGGGCCAAAAACATTCAGTACTTC	CASSLEPPGRGAKNIQYF
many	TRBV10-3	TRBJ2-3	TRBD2	TGTGCCATCAGTGACCTAGCGGGGACAGATACGCAGTATTTT	CAISDLAGTDTQYF
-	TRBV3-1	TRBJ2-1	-	TGTGCCAGCAGCCAAGATTTAAGCGCGAAAGGCAATGAGCAGTTCTTC	CASSQDLSAKGNEQFF